This T cell receptor (beta chain) was identified during a study of cytomegalovirus exposure and HLA in healthy donors. Study-level results: For cytomegalovirus status, the classifier reportedly gave diagnoses with high specificity and sensitivity. Rare sequences made up most TCRs, while some public TCRs were found in many donors. The study put under 200 TCR beta chains on its list as cytomegalovirus-associated.

Assay: immunoSEQ multiplex PCR; the TCRdb copy retains only in-frame clones and omits some. The sample holds about 110,000 clones; around 82% are singletons and the top ten take about 2.9%. The CDR3 extends over 15 amino acids. The germline CDR1 and CDR2 sequences are MGHRA and YSYEKL. After removal of 2 bases from V and 9 bases from J, the junction contained 7 bases not matched to a gene. A word on this clone: Its antigen is still unknown.

Sequencing input: PBMCs. V gene TRBV4-1 combines with J gene TRBJ1-4; 9 bases map to TRBD1. The clonotype originates from a woman aged 18-30 years in good health and CMV-seronegative. The CDR3 reads CASSQTGTGPQKLFF. CDR3 nucleotides: TGCGCCAGCAGCCAAACCGGGACAGGGCCCCAAAAACTGTTTTTT.